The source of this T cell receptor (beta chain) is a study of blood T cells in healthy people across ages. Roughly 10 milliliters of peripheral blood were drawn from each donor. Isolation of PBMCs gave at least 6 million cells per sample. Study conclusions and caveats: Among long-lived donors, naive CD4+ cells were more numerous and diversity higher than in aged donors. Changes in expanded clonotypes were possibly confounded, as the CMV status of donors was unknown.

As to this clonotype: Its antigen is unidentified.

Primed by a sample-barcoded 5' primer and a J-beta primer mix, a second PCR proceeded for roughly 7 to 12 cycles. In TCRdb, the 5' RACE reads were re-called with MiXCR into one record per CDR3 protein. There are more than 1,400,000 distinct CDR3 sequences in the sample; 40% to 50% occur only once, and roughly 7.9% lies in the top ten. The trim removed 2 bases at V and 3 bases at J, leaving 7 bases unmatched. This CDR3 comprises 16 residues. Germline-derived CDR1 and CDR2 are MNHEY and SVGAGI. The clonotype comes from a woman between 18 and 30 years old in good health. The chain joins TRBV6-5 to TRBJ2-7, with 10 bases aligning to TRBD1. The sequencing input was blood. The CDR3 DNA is TGTGCCAGCAGTTACCGCCCGGGACAGGGGAACTACGAGCAGTACTTC. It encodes CASSYRPGQGNYEQYF.